The clone carrying this T cell receptor beta chain was found a few times. The antigen is undetermined. These data originate in a study of beta chain features in type 1 diabetes. Study findings and constraints: Type 1 diabetes patients showed a moderate but significant shortening of TCRB CDR3s in all four CD4+ subsets. Within patients, naive, central memory and Treg TCRB repertoires seemed more similar than within healthy donors.

Naive, central memory, regulatory and stem cell-like memory cells within the CD4+ compartment were sorted using CD45RO/CCR7/CD25/CD127/CD95/CD27. The investigators reverse transcribed all of the isolated RNA, so they sequenced expressed TCRB transcripts. Using immunoSEQ multiplex PCR, the repertoire was profiled, and TCRdb retains in-frame clones only, with some absent. The sample has 500,000 to 850,000 clones, around 15% seen once; the top ten hold roughly 0.04%. This clonotype was sampled from a man aged 18 to 35 with type 1 diabetes. Material for sequencing was naive CD4+ T cells from blood.

The CDR3 coding sequence is TGTGCCAGCTCACCTAGGGAGGCTGAAGCTTTCTTT. Residues: CASSPREAEAFF. The V call is TRBV18, the J call TRBJ1-1; D unresolved. Trimming left V 3 bases short and J 6 bases short, with 8 bases between. Germline CDR1 reads KGHSH; CDR2 reads LQKENI. The CDR3 covers 12 residues. Full variable domain (missing parts from reference TRBV18 and TRBJ1-1): NAGVMQNPRHLVRRRGQEARLRCSPMKGHSHVYWYRQLPEEGLKFMVYLQKENIIDESGMPKERFSAEFPKEGPSILRIQQVVRGDSAAYFCASSPREAEAFFGQGTRLTVV.